This is a list of T cell receptor beta chains from one sample in a study of OX40 agonist ivuxolimab in advanced cancers. Repertoires were generated with immunoSEQ multiplex PCR, while TCRdb's copy carries only in-frame clones and drops some. The table includes about 79,000 clones, about 94% detected once. The sequenced sample was CD4+ or CD8+ T cells sorted from blood, obtained in a trial of the OX40 agonist ivuxolimab. These receptors were obtained from an adult with an advanced solid tumor such as melanoma, head and neck, liver or kidney cancer. The CDR3 runs from the conserved cysteine through the conserved F or W. Each record gives: J gene, V gene, CDR3 protein.

j_call: TRBJ2-7; v_call: TRBV10-3; cdr3_aa: CAISAPRGAYEQYF
j_call: TRBJ2-2; v_call: TRBV7-9; cdr3_aa: CASSLSQGPSFTGELFF
j_call: TRBJ2-7; v_call: TRBV19; cdr3_aa: CASSISGEGSGSYEQYF
j_call: TRBJ2-1; v_call: TRBV7-9; cdr3_aa: CASSLAAGTADNEQFF
j_call: TRBJ2-5; v_call: TRBV18; cdr3_aa: CASSPLFELAQQETQYF
j_call: TRBJ2-2; v_call: TRBV13; cdr3_aa: CAIRPGASTGELFF
j_call: TRBJ2-4; v_call: TRBV7-9; cdr3_aa: CASSPGTPVAKNIQYF
j_call: TRBJ1-5; v_call: TRBV28; cdr3_aa: CASTAPEGLGQPQHF
j_call: TRBJ2-1; v_call: TRBV9; cdr3_aa: CASSVAPLLESPSNEQFF
j_call: TRBJ2-7; v_call: TRBV28; cdr3_aa: CASSIDRANEQYF
j_call: TRBJ1-5; v_call: TRBV27; cdr3_aa: CASSLGGAGQPQHF
j_call: TRBJ2-5; v_call: TRBV10-2; cdr3_aa: CASSRTQETQYF
j_call: TRBJ2-7; v_call: TRBV2; cdr3_aa: CAIDLPGQPSYEQYF
j_call: TRBJ2-1; v_call: TRBV5-6; cdr3_aa: CASSLAIGGKDEQFF
j_call: TRBJ2-7; v_call: TRBV4-2; cdr3_aa: CASSQASGSPPSLLYEQYF
j_call: TRBJ2-7; v_call: TRBV7-8; cdr3_aa: CASSPPGQGPYPPYEQYF
j_call: TRBJ2-3; v_call: TRBV28; cdr3_aa: CASQWGDRGSDTQYF
j_call: TRBJ2-3; v_call: TRBV27; cdr3_aa: CASSLWVTGSSTDTQYF
j_call: TRBJ2-1; v_call: TRBV4-2; cdr3_aa: CASSRDPGQMIREQFF
j_call: TRBJ2-1; v_call: TRBV28; cdr3_aa: CATTSGLAGDHNEQFF
j_call: TRBJ2-3; v_call: TRBV5-1; cdr3_aa: CASSLNTDTQYF
j_call: TRBJ2-7; v_call: TRBV6-1; cdr3_aa: CASSGGDRAYEQYF
j_call: .; v_call: TRBV9; cdr3_aa: CASSVYPSTYEQYF
j_call: TRBJ2-6; v_call: TRBV4-3; cdr3_aa: CASSQGVSTSGANVLTF
j_call: TRBJ2-1; v_call: TRBV15; cdr3_aa: CATGAKLAGLYNEQFF
j_call: TRBJ1-5; v_call: TRBV2; cdr3_aa: CASSEGTGAGPQHF
j_call: TRBJ2-5; v_call: TRBV7-8; cdr3_aa: CASSLDRVYEQYF
j_call: TRBJ2-3; v_call: TRBV7-9; cdr3_aa: CASSKIAGGSTDTQYF
j_call: TRBJ2-1; v_call: TRBV2; cdr3_aa: CASRGTSGGRGTYNEQFF
j_call: TRBJ1-2; v_call: TRBV29-1; cdr3_aa: CSVDRDSYGYTF
j_call: TRBJ1-1; v_call: TRBV7-6; cdr3_aa: CASSLTTEDMNTEAFF
j_call: TRBJ2-1; v_call: TRBV9; cdr3_aa: CASSVESYNEQFF
j_call: TRBJ2-5; v_call: TRBV4-1; cdr3_aa: CASSQDLETQYF
j_call: TRBJ1-5; v_call: TRBV5-6; cdr3_aa: CASNLGASPQHF
j_call: TRBJ2-2; v_call: TRBV4-1; cdr3_aa: CASSQDREGGPSTGELFF
j_call: TRBJ2-7; v_call: TRBV5-4; cdr3_aa: CASSLGQGEHEQYF
j_call: TRBJ1-1; v_call: TRBV6-5; cdr3_aa: CASSYGQGMNTEAFF
j_call: TRBJ2-7; v_call: TRBV11-2; cdr3_aa: CASSPPGGEHEQYF
j_call: TRBJ2-1; v_call: TRBV27; cdr3_aa: CASSSTSGGALSEQFF
j_call: TRBJ2-5; v_call: TRBV13; cdr3_aa: CASSTTRGRLTMYQETQYF
j_call: TRBJ1-3; v_call: TRBV19; cdr3_aa: CASSWGTDGNTIYF
j_call: TRBJ2-3; v_call: TRBV9; cdr3_aa: CASSELVTRTDTQYF
j_call: TRBJ1-1; v_call: TRBV28; cdr3_aa: CASSLWDRVPEAFF
j_call: TRBJ2-7; v_call: TRBV25-1; cdr3_aa: CASSALADFYEQYF
j_call: TRBJ1-1; v_call: TRBV19; cdr3_aa: CASCDGRNTEAFF
j_call: TRBJ2-7; v_call: TRBV15; cdr3_aa: CATSRDRGYEQYF
j_call: TRBJ1-4; v_call: TRBV25-1; cdr3_aa: CASSESRHLSTNEKLFF
j_call: TRBJ1-5; v_call: TRBV2; cdr3_aa: CASSDDRYSNQPQHF
j_call: TRBJ1-2; v_call: TRBV7-9; cdr3_aa: CASSLGTGEDGYTF
j_call: TRBJ1-5; v_call: TRBV19; cdr3_aa: CASNIHPRDRGSPGNQPQHF
j_call: TRBJ2-1; v_call: TRBV5-1; cdr3_aa: CASSRANEQFF
j_call: TRBJ2-7; v_call: TRBV28; cdr3_aa: CASKPSPSYEQYF
j_call: TRBJ2-2; v_call: TRBV4-2; cdr3_aa: CASSQRGEYPNTGELFF